The table lists the clone carrying this TCR beta chain with a few counts. A second PCR of 7 to 11 cycles used a sample-barcoded 5' primer and a J-beta primer mix. Every cDNA molecule bore a tag from a template-switch adaptor containing 12 random nucleotides. In TCRdb, the 5' RACE reads were re-called with MiXCR into one record per CDR3 protein. The table records roughly 1.4 million distinct CDR3 sequences, 59% of them present only once. Germline CDR1 SGHRS, CDR2 YFSETQ. This CDR3 has 14 residues. Trimming left V 4 bases short and J 5 bases short, with 14 bases between. The data stem from a study of blood T cells in healthy people across ages.

This sequence was found in a man between 18 and 35 years old in good health. Material for sequencing was blood. The rearrangement joins TRBV5-1 to TRBJ2-3, with D perhaps TRBD1 (5 bases). CDR3 bases: TGCGCCAGCAGCGACACTAAAGGGGAAGATACGCAGTATTTT. Translating it yields CASSDTKGEDTQYF.